This T cell receptor beta chain was sequenced for a study of OX40 agonist ivuxolimab in advanced cancers. Study information: Eligibility admitted prior anti-PD-1, anti-PD-L1 or anti-CTLA-4 therapy; 30% to 40% had some. Three partial responders included one hepatocellular carcinoma patient and two cutaneous melanoma patients. The study, taken as a whole, reports: Compared with CD4+, CD8+ T cells on average had more expanded clones.

Only in-frame clones appear in the TCRdb table, and some are missing; sequencing was by immunoSEQ multiplex PCR. The repertoire holds 35,000 to 45,000 clones, with 86% as singletons. A history of autoimmune disease or systemic immunosuppression excluded patients. A remark on this clone: The target antigen is unknown.

Trimming took 0 bases from V and 11 from J, leaving 4 bases between them. CDR3 length: 9 amino acids. CDR1 SQVTM and CDR2 ANQGSEA come from the germline V gene. This material consisted of CD4+ or CD8+ T cells sorted from blood, taken in a trial of the OX40 agonist ivuxolimab. This chain connects TRBV29-1 to TRBJ1-1; no reliable D call. This TCR was sampled from an adult with an advanced solid tumor such as melanoma, head and neck, liver or kidney cancer. The CDR3 bases are TGCAGCGTTGAAGAAAGGGCTTTCTTT. It codes for CSVEERAFF.